The 7 T cell receptor beta chains below were found in one sample sequenced in a study of T cells in Graves' hyperthyroidism and ophthalmopathy. The TCR beta CDR3 regions underwent amplification using RNA transcripts as the source. First-round RT-PCR targeting the TCR CDR3 was performed with the HTBI primer set. TCRdb independently ran MiXCR on the multiplex PCR reads; one entry per CDR3 protein. This table has some 300,000 distinct CDR3 sequences, roughly 15% appearing once. The sample taken for sequencing was blood. These receptors all stem from a man aged 25-45 years with Graves' hyperthyroidism.

This clonotype has more than one count but fewer than ten. The chain has TRBV7-9 and TRBJ2-3, with D possibly matching TRBD2 (5 bases). Germline V gives CDR1 SEHNR, CDR2 FQNEAQ (reference sequence). The length of the CDR3 is 15 residues. Trimming removed 5 bases at V and 5 bases at J, with 17 bases between. This chain's CDR3 is CASSLPARAGDTQYF. The CDR3 bases are TGTGCCAGCAGCCTACCGGCGAGGGCGGGAGATACGCAGTATTTT.

This chain joins TRBV5-1 and TRBJ2-5; 7 bases fit TRBD2. CDR3 length equals 15 residues. V lost 4 bases to trimming and J lost 1 base; unmatched junction nucleotides: 7. Looked up from germline, CDR1 is SGHRS and CDR2 is YFSETQ. The DNA for the CDR3 is TGCGCCAGCAGCCCTAGACTAGCCTCCCAAGAGACCCAGTACTTC. Encoded protein: CASSPRLASQETQYF.

This clonotype occurred many times. The chain employs TRBV20-1 and TRBJ2-7; the D is unclear. The CDR3 is 14 amino acids. CDR1 and CDR2 (germline): DFQATT, SNEGSKA (reference sequence). V was trimmed by 0 bases and J by 0 bases, leaving 9 bases between them. The CDR3 sequence: CSAREQADSYEQYF. CDR3 sequence (DNA): TGCAGTGCTAGAGAGCAGGCAGACTCCTACGAGCAGTACTTC.

This clonotype was recorded many times. The chain carries TRBV24-1 and TRBJ1-5; D not certain. Germline V CDR1 and CDR2: KGHDR, SFDVKD. V lost 4 bases, J lost 3 bases, and 6 bases lay in between. The CDR3 has 13 amino acids. CDR3 sequence (DNA): TGTGCCACCAGTGAGTACGTCAATCAGCCCCAGCATTTT. Translation: CATSEYVNQPQHF.

In this sample, this clonotype turned up a few times. V is TRBV6-1 and J is TRBJ1-3; D not resolved. Germline loops: CDR1 MNHNS, CDR2 SASEGT. This CDR3 has 11 residues. V was shortened by 7 bases and J by 4 bases, with 5 bases between the two germline ends. CDR3 sequence (DNA): TGTGCCAGCATTGCGGGAAACACCATATATTTT. Its translation: CASIAGNTIYF.

V usage is TRBV6-1 and J usage is TRBJ1-5; D is undetermined. CDR3 size: 14 residues. Germline V lookup: CDR1 MNHNS, CDR2 SASEGT. Between the trimmed V and J ends, which lost 5 bases and 3 bases, there was a span of 11 bases. The CDR3 coding sequence is TGTGCCAGCAGTCAAGGACGGATCAATCAGCCCCAGCATTTT. The encoded protein is CASSQGRINQPQHF.

This clonotype has ten or more counts. This chain links TRBV7-3 with TRBJ1-1, with D possibly being TRBD1 (5 bases). The V gene lost 5 bases and the J gene lost 11 bases, with 18 bases spanning the gap. Germline values: CDR1 SGHTA, CDR2 FQGTGA. The CDR3 contains 13 residues. The DNA of the CDR3 is TGTGCCAGCAGCACCTCGGGGCCCTCGGCCGCTTTCTTT. Translation: CASSTSGPSAAFF.